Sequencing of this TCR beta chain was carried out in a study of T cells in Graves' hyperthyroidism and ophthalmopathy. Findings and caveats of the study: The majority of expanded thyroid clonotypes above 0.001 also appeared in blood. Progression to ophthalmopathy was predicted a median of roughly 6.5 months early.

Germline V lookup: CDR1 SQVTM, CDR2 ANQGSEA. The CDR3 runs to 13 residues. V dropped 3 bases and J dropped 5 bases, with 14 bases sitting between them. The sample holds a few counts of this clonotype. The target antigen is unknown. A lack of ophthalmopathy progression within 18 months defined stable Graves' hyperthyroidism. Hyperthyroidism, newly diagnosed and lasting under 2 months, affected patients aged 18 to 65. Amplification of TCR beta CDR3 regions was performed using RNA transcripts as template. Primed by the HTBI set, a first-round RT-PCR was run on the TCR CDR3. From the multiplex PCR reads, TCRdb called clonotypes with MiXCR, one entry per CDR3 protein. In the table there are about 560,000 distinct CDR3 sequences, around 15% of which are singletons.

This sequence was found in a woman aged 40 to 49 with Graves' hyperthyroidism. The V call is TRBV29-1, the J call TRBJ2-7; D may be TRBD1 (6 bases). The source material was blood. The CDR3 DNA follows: TGCAGCGTTGATACAGGGACGGTGGACGAGCAGTACTTC. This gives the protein CSVDTGTVDEQYF.